This TCR beta chain is drawn from a study of post-analysis software for immune sequencing data. Notes on the study in general: About 5 TRBV segments were more frequent in patients than controls; TRBV5-6, TRBV5-1 and TRBV20-1 belonged to this group.

Built from TCR beta cDNA, the libraries had unique molecular identifiers in them. One entry per CDR3 protein, called by TCRdb with MiXCR from the PCR reads. This sample has roughly 650,000 distinct CDR3 sequences; approximately 60% occur once, and the top ten carry about 10%. J was trimmed by 1 base and V by 4 bases; bases with no gene match: 5. The CDR3 runs 15 residues. A word on this clonotype: Antigen: not known.

The source of this sequence is a girl under 10 years old with multiple sclerosis. The specimen sequenced was blood. This chain joins TRBV12-3 or TRBV12-4 and TRBJ2-3, with 7 bases aligning to TRBD1. The CDR3 region has the DNA TGTGCCAGCAGTTCGGGGACAGCGCGCACAGATACGCAGTATTTT. It translates to CASSSGTARTDTQYF.